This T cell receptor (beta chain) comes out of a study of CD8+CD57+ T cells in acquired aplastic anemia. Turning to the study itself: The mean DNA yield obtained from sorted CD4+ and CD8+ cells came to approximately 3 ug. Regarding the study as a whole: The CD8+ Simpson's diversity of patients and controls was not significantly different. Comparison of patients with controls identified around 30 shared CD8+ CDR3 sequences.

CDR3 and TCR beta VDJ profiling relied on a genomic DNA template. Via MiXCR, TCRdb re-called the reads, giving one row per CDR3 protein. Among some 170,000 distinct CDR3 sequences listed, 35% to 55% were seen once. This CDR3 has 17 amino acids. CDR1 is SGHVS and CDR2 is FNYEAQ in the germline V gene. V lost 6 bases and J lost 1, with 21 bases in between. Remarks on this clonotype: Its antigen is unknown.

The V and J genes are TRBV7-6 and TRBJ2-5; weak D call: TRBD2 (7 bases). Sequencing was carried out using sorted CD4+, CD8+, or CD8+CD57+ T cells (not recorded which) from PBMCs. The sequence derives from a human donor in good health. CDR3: CASRSSPNGGLQETQYF. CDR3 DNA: TGTGCCAGCAGGTCCAGCCCCAACGGGGGGCTCCAAGAGACCCAGTACTTC. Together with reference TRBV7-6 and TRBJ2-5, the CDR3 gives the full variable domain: GAGVSQSPRYKVTKRGQDVALRCDPISGHVSLYWYRQALGQGPEFLTYFNYEAQQDKSGLPNDRFSAERPEGSISTLTIQRTEQRDSAMYRCASRSSPNGGLQETQYFGPGTRLLVL.